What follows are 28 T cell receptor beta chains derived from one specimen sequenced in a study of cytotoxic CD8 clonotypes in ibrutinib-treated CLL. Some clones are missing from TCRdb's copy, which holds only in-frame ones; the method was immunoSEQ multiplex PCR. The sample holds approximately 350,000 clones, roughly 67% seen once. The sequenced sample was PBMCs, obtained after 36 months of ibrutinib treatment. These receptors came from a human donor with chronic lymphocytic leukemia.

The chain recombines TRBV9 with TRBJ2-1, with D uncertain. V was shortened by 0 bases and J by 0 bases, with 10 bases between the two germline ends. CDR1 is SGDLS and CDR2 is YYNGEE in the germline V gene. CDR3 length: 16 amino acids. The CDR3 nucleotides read TGTGCCAGCAGCGTAGACGGTCCCTACTCCTACAATGAGCAGTTCTTC. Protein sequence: CASSVDGPYSYNEQFF.

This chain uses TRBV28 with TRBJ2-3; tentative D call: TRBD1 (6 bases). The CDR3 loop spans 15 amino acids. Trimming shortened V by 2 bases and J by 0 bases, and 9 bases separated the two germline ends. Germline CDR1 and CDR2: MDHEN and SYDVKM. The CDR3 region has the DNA TGTGCCAGCAGTTTAGGGACAACTAGCACAGATACGCAGTATTTT. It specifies CASSLGTTSTDTQYF.

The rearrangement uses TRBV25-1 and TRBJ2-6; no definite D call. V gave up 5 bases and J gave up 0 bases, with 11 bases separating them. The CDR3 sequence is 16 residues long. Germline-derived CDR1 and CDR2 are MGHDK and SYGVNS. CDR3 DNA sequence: TGTGCCAGCAGTTCTTCAGGTTTCTCTGGGGCCAACGTCCTGACTTTC. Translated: CASSSSGFSGANVLTF.

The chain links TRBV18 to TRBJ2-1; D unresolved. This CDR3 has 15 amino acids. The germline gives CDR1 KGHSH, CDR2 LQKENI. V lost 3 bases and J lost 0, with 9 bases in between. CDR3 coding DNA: TGTGCCAGCTCACCGACTTTTAGCTCCTACAATGAGCAGTTCTTC. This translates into CASSPTFSSYNEQFF.

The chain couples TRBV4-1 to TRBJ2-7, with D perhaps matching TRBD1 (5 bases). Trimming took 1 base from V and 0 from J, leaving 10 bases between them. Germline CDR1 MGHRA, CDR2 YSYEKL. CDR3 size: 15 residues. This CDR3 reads CASSQVGAYSYEQYF. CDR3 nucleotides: TGCGCCAGCAGCCAAGTTGGGGCGTACTCCTACGAGCAGTACTTC.

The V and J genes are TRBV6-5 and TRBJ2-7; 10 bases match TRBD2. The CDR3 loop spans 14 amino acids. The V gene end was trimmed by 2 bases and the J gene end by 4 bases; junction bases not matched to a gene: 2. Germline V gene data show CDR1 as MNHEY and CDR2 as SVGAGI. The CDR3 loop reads CASSYVAGGYEQYF. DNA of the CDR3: TGTGCCAGCAGTTACGTAGCGGGGGGATACGAGCAGTACTTC.

The CDR3 DNA follows: TGTGCCAGCAGCCAACGGGGGAGCACGTACGAGCAGTACTTC. It is translated as CASSQRGSTYEQYF. This chain links TRBV6-5 with TRBJ2-7; tentative D call: TRBD2 (6 bases). Trimming took 6 bases from V and 4 from J, leaving 16 bases between them. This CDR3 spans 14 amino acids. Germline V gene lookup returns CDR1 MNHEY and CDR2 SVGAGI.

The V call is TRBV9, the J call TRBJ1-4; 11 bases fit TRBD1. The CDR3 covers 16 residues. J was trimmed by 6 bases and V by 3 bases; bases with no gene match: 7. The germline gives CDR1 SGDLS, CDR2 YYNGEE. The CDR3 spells CASSATDRGQYEKLFF. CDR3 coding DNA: TGTGCCAGCAGCGCCACGGACAGGGGGCAATATGAAAAACTGTTTTTT.

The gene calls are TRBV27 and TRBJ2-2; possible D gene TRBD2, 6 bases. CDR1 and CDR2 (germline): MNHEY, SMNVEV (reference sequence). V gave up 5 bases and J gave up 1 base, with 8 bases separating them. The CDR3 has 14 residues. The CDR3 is CASSPGLNTGELFF. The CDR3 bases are TGTGCCAGCAGTCCGGGACTGAACACCGGGGAGCTGTTTTTT.

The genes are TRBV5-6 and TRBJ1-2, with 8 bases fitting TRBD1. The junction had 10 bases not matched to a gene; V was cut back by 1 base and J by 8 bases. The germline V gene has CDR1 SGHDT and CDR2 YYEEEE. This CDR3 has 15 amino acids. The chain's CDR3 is CASSLIVAGGAGYTF. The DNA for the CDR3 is TGTGCCAGCAGCTTGATCGTTGCAGGGGGCGCGGGCTACACCTTC.

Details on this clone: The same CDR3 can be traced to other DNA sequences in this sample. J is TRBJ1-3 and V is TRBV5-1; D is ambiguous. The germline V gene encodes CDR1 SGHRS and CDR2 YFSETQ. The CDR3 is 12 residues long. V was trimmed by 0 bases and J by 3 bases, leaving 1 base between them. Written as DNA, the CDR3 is TGCGCCAGCAGCTTGGGTGGAAACACCATATATTTT. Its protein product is CASSLGGNTIYF.

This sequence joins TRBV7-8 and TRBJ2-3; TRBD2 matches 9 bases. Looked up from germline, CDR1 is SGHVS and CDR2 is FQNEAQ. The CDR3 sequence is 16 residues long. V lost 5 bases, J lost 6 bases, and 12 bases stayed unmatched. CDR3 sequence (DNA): TGTGCCAGCAGCCCGAGCAGTAGCGGGAGTTCGGATACGCAGTATTTT. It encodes CASSPSSSGSSDTQYF.

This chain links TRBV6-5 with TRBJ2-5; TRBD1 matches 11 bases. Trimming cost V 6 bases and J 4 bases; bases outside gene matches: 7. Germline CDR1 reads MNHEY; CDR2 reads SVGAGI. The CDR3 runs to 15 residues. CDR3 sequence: CASSLPGTGGETQYF. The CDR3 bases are TGTGCCAGCAGCCTCCCCGGGACAGGGGGAGAGACCCAGTACTTC.

CDR3 protein: CASSLGTGALAGELFF. DNA for the CDR3: TGTGCCAGCAGCCTTGGGACAGGGGCATTGGCCGGGGAGCTGTTTTTT. This chain uses TRBV14 with TRBJ2-2, with 10 bases fitting TRBD1. The germline V gene encodes CDR1 SGHDN and CDR2 FVKESK. V was clipped by 4 bases and J by 6 bases; unmatched bases: 8. The CDR3 sequence is 16 residues long.

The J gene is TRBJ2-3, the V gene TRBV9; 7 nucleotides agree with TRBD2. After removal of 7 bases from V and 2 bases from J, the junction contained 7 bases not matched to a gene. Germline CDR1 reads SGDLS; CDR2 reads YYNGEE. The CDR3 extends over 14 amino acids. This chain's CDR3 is CASGSSGPTDTQYF. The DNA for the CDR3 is TGTGCCAGCGGGTCTAGCGGACCCACAGATACGCAGTATTTT.

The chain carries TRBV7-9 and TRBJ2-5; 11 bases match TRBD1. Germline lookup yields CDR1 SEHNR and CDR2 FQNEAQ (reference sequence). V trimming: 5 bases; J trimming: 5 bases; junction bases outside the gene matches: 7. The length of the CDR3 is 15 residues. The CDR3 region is CASSLGQGELETQYF. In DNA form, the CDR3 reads TGTGCCAGCAGCCTGGGACAGGGGGAATTGGAGACCCAGTACTTC.

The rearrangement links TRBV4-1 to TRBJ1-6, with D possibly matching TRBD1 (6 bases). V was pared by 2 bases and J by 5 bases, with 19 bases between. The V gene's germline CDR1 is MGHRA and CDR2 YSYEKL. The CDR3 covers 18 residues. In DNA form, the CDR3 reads TGCGCCAGCAGCCAAATCTTACCAGGGGCTACTAATAATTCACCCCTCCACTTT. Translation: CASSQILPGATNNSPLHF.

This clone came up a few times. The CDR3 sequence: CASSLESGTHEQYF. The CDR3 coding sequence is TGTGCCAGCAGCTTAGAAAGCGGAACCCACGAGCAGTACTTC. The genes are TRBV7-2 and TRBJ2-7; D perhaps matches TRBD2 (5 bases). V lost 1 base and J lost 5, with 12 bases in between. Germline V gene data show CDR1 as SGHTA and CDR2 as FQGNSA. The CDR3 is 14 amino acids.

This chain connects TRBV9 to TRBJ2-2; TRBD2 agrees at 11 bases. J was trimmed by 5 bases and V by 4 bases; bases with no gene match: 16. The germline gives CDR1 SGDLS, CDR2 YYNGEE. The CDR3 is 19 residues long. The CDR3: CASSSPTDSGRVVTGELFF. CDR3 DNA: TGTGCCAGCAGCTCACCGACGGATAGCGGGAGGGTGGTTACCGGGGAGCTGTTTTTT.

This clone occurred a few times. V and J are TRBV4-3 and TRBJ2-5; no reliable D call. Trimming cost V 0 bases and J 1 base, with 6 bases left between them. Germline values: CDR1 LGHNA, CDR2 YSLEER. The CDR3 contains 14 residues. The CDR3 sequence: CASSQDLGQETQYF. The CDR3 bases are TGCGCCAGCAGCCAAGATCTTGGCCAAGAGACCCAGTACTTC.

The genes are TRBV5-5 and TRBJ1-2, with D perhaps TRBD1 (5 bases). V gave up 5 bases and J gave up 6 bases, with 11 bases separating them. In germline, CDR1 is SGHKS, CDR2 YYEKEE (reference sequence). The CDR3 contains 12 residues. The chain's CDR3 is CASSPDSNGYTF. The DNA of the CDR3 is TGTGCCAGCAGTCCTGACAGTAATGGCTACACCTTC.

CDR3 loop: CASSEFLGTEAFF. CDR3 coding DNA: TGTGCCAGCAGTGAATTTTTGGGTACTGAAGCTTTCTTT. The chain combines TRBV2 with TRBJ1-1; no clear D. This CDR3 is built from 13 residues. Trimming took off 2 bases at V and 5 bases at J, with 9 bases between the two ends. The germline CDR1 and CDR2 sequences are SNHLY and FYNNEI.

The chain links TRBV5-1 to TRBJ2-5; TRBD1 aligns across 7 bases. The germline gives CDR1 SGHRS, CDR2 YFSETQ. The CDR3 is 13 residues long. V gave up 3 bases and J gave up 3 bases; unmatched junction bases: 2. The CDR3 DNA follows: TGCGCCAGCAGCTCCCAGGGGGAAGAGACCCAGTACTTC. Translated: CASSSQGEETQYF.

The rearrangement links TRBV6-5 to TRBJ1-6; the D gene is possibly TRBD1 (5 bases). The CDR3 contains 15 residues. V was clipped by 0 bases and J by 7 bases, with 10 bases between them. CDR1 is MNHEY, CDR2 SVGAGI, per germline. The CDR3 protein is CASSYSPRENSPLHF. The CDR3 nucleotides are TGTGCCAGCAGTTACTCGCCCAGGGAGAATTCACCCCTCCACTTT.

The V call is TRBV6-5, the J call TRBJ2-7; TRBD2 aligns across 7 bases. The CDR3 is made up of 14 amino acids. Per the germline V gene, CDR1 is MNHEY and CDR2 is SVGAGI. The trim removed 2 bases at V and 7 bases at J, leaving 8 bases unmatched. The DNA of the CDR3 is TGTGCCAGCAGTTACGGGAGGGCCTTGGTTGAGCAGTACTTC. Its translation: CASSYGRALVEQYF.

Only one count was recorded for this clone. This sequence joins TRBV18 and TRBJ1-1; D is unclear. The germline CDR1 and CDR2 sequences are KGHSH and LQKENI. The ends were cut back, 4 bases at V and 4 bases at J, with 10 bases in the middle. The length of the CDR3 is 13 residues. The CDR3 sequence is CASSRIQPTEAFF. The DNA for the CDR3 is TGTGCCAGCTCACGTATCCAGCCCACTGAAGCTTTCTTT.

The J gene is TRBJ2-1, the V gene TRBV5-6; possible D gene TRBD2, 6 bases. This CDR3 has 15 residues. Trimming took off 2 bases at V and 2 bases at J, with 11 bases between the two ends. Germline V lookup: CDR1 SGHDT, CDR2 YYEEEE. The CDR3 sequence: CASSFLGGTYNEQFF. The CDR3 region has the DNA TGTGCCAGCAGCTTCTTGGGCGGGACCTACAATGAGCAGTTCTTC.

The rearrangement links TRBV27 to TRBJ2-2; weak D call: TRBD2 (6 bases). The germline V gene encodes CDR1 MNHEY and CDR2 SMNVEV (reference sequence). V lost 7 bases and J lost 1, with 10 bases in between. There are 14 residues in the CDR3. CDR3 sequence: CASTHGRNTGELFF. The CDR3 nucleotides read TGTGCCAGCACCCACGGGAGGAACACCGGGGAGCTGTTTTTT.